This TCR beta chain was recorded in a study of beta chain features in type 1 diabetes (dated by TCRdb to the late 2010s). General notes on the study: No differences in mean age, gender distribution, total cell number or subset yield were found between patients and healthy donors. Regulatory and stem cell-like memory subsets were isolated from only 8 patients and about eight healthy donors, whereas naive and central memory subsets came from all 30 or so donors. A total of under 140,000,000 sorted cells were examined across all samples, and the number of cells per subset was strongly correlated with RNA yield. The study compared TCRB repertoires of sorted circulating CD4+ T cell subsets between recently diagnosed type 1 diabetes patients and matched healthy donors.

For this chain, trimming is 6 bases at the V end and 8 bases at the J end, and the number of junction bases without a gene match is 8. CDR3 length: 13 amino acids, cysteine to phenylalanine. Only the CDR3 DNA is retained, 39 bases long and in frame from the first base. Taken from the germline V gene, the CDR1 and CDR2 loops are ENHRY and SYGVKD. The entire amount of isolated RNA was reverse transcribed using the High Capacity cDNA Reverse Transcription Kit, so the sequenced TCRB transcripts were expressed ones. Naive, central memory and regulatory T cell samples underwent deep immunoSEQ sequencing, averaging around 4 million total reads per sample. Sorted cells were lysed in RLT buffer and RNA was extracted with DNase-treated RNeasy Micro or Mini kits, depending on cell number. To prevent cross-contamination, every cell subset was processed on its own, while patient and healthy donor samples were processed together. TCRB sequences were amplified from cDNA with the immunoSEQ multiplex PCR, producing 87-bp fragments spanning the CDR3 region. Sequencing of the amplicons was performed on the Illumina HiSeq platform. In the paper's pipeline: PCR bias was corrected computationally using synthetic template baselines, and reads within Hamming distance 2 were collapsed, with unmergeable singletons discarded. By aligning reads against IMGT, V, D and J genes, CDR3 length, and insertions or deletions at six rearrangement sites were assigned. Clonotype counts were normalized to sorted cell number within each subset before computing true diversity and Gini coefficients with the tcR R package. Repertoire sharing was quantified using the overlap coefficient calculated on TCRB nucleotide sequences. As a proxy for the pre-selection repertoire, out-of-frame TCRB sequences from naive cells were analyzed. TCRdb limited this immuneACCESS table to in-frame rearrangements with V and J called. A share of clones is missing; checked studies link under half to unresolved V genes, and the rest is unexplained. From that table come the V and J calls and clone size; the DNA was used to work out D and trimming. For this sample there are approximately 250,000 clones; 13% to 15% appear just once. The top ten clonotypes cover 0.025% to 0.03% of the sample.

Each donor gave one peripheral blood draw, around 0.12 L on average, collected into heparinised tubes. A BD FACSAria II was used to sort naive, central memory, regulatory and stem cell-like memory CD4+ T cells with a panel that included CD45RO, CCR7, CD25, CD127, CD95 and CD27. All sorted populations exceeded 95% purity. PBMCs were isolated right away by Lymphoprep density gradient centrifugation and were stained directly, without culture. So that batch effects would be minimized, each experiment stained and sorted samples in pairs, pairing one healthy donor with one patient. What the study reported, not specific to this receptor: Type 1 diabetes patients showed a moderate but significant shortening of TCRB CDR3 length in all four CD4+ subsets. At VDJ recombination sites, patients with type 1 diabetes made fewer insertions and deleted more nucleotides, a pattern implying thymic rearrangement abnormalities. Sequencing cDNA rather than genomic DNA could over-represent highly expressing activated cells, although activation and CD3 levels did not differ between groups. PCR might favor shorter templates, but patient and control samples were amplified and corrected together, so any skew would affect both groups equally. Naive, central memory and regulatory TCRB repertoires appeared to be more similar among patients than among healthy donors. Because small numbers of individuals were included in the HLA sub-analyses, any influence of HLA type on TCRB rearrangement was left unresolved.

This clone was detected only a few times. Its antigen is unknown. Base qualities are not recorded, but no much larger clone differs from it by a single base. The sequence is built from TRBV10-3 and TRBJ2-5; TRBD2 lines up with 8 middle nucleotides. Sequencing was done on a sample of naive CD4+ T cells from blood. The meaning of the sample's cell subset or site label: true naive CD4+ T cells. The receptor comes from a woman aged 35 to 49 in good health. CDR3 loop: CAIRRGDFQTQYF. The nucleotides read TGTGCCATCAGGCGGGGGGATTTTCAAACCCAGTACTTC.